Shown below are 5 T cell receptor beta chains from a single sample sequenced in a study of CD8 T cells in ankylosing spondylitis. These receptors have no known antigen. Findings and caveats of the study: A motif in TCR beta, a set of under ten highly homologous variants, appeared characteristic of ankylosing spondylitis blood.

TCRdb redid the calling of the 5' RACE reads with MiXCR, one entry per CDR3 protein. The sample records 100,000 or so distinct CDR3 sequences, roughly 8.5% being singletons. Sequencing was performed on blood, either unsorted or a sorted T cell fraction (not recorded which). All receptors derive from a male donor with ankylosing spondylitis.

This clonotype turned up a few times. The chain has TRBV5-6 and TRBJ2-3, with 8 bases matching TRBD1. This CDR3 contains 16 residues. Germline V gene data show CDR1 as SGHDT and CDR2 as YYEEEE. The junction had 3 bases not matched to a gene; V was cut back by 0 bases and J by 0 bases. CDR3 in DNA: TGTGCCAGCAGCTTGGAACAGGGGGGAAGCACAGATACGCAGTATTTT. It specifies CASSLEQGGSTDTQYF.

V usage is TRBV27 and J usage is TRBJ2-7; 7 bases match TRBD1. The V and J ends lost 6 bases and 2 bases, in that order; junction bases with no gene match: 4. Germline CDR1 and CDR2: MNHEY and SMNVEV (reference sequence). CDR3 length equals 13 residues. The CDR3, as DNA: TGTGCCAGCAGACCGGGACAGCCCTACGAGCAGTACTTC. Amino acid sequence: CASRPGQPYEQYF.

This clonotype was recorded a few times. Here the CDR3 reads CSAAYRDNEQFF. As DNA, the CDR3 is TGCAGTGCTGCGTACAGGGACAATGAGCAGTTCTTC. The chain carries TRBV20-1 and TRBJ2-1; tentatively, D is TRBD1 (6 bases). Looked up from germline, CDR1 is DFQATT and CDR2 is SNEGSKA (reference sequence). This CDR3 has 12 amino acids. V was trimmed by 5 bases and J by 5 bases, leaving 10 bases between them.

This clonotype has just a few counts. The rearrangement links TRBV14 to TRBJ2-3, with TRBD1 as a possible D gene (5 bases). The CDR3 has 16 amino acids. V was shortened by 2 bases and J by 1 base, with 13 bases between the two germline ends. Germline CDR1 reads SGHDN; CDR2 reads FVKESK. CDR3 residues: CASSQLGAARTDTQYF. The CDR3 region has the DNA TGTGCCAGCAGCCAACTAGGGGCAGCCCGCACAGATACGCAGTATTTT. Complete variable domain (other parts from reference TRBV14 and TRBJ2-3): EAGVTQFPSHSVIEKGQTVTLRCDPISGHDNLYWYRRVMGKEIKFLLHFVKESKQDESGMPNNRFLAERTGGTYSTLKVQPAELEDSGVYFCASSQLGAARTDTQYFGPGTRLTVL.

The V gene is TRBV7-9, the J gene TRBJ1-3; a possible D gene is TRBD1 (5 bases). V was clipped by 7 bases and J by 4 bases, with 17 bases between them. The CDR3 spans 15 residues. The germline V gene has CDR1 SEHNR and CDR2 FQNEAQ (reference sequence). The CDR3 nucleotides read TGTGCCAGCATCGTACTCGGGGACTCGGGAAACACCATATATTTT. Translating gives CASIVLGDSGNTIYF.